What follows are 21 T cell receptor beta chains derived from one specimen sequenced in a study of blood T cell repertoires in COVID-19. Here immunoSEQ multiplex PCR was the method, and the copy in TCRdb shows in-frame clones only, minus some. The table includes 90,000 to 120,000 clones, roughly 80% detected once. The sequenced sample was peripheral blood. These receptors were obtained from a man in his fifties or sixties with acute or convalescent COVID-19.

CDR3 bases: TGTGCCAGCAGTCTAAACAGGGTCTCCTACGAGCAGTACTTC. Translating gives CASSLNRVSYEQYF. The V and J genes are TRBV13 and TRBJ2-7; D is possibly TRBD1 (6 bases). V dropped 6 bases and J dropped 0 bases, with 12 bases sitting between them. The CDR3 consists of 14 residues. CDR1 is PRHDT and CDR2 is FYEKMQ in the germline V gene (reference sequence).

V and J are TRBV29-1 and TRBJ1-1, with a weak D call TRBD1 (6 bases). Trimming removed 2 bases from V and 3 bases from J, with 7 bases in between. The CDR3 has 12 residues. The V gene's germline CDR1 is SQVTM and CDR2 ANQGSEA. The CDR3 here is CSVESGDTEAFF. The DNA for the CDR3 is TGCAGCGTTGAATCAGGGGACACTGAAGCTTTCTTT.

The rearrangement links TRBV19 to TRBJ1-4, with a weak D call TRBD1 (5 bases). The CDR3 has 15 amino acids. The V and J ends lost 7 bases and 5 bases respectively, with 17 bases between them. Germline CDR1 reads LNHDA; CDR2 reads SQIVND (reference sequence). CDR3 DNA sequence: TGTGCCAGTATCGCTGGAGGGGCAGCAAATGAAAAACTGTTTTTT. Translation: CASIAGGAANEKLFF. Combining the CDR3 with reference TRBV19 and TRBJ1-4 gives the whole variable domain DGGITQSPKYLFRKEGQNVTLSCEQNLNHDAMYWYRQDPGQGLRLIYYSQIVNDFQKGDIAEGYSVSREKKESFPLTVTSAQKNPTAFYLCASIAGGAANEKLFFGSGTQLSVL.

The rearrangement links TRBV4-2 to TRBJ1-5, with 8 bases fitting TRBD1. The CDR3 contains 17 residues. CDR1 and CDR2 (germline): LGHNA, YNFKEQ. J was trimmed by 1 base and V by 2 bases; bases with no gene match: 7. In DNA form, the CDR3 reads TGTGCCAGCAGCCAACAAGGGGGGGACAGGAGCAATCAGCCCCAGCATTTT. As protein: CASSQQGGDRSNQPQHF.

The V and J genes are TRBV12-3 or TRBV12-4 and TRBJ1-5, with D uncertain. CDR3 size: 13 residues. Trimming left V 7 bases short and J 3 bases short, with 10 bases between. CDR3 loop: CASMRRNNQPQHF. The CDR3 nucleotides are TGTGCCAGCATGAGGCGGAACAATCAGCCCCAGCATTTT.

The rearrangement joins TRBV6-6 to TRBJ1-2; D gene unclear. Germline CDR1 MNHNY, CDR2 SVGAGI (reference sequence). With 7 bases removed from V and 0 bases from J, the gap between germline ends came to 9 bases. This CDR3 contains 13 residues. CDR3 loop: CASTPGTNYGYTF. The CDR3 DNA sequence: TGTGCCAGCACCCCCGGGACTAACTATGGCTACACCTTC.

In DNA form, the CDR3 reads TGTGCCAGCAGGGGGGACAGGGCCGAGCAGTACTTC. Protein product: CASRGDRAEQYF. The rearrangement links TRBV27 to TRBJ2-7, with 9 bases lining up with TRBD1. The J segment lost 6 bases and the V segment lost 6 bases, leaving 3 bases of the junction unmatched. This CDR3 contains 12 residues. CDR1 and CDR2 (germline): MNHEY, SMNVEV (reference sequence).

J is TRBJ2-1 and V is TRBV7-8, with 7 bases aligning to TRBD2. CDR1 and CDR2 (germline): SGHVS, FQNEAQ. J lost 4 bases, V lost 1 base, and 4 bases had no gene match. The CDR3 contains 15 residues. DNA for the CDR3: TGTGCCAGCAGCTTAGACCTAGCGGCATACAATGAGCAGTTCTTC. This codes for CASSLDLAAYNEQFF.

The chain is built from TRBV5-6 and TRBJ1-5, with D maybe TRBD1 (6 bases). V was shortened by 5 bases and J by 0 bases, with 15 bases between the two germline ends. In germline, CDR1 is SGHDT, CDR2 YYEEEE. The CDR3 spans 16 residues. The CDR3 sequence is CASSTTGRNSNQPQHF. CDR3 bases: TGTGCCAGCAGTACTACAGGGCGGAATAGCAATCAGCCCCAGCATTTT.

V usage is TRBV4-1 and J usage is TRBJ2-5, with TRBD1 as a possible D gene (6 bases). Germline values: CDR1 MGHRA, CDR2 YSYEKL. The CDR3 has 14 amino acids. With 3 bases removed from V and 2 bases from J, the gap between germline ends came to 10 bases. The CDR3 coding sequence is TGCGCCAGCAGCCATCCCAGGGGTCAAGAGACCCAGTACTTC. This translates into CASSHPRGQETQYF.

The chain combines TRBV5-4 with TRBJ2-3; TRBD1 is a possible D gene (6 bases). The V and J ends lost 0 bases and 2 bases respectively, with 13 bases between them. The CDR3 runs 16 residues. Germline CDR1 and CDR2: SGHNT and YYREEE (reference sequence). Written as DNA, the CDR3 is TGTGCCAGCAGCTTGGGGGGGCCGGGAAACACAGATACGCAGTATTTT. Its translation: CASSLGGPGNTDTQYF.

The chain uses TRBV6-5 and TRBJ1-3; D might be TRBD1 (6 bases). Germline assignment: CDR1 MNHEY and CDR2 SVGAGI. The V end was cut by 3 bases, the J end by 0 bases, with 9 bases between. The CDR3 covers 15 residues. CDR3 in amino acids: CASSYQGTSGNTIYF. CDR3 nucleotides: TGTGCCAGCAGTTATCAGGGGACCTCTGGAAACACCATATATTTT.

The CDR3 spells CASSQDAAGTGRYEQYF. CDR3 coding DNA: TGTGCCAGCAGCCAAGATGCAGCCGGGACGGGGAGGTACGAGCAGTACTTC. This chain uses TRBV3-1 (or the pseudogene TRBV3-2) with TRBJ2-7, with a tentative D call TRBD2 (6 bases). The CDR3 length is 17 residues. Germline-derived CDR1 and CDR2 are LGHDT and YNNKEL (reference sequence). Between the trimmed V and J ends, which lost 0 bases and 4 bases, there was a span of 19 bases.

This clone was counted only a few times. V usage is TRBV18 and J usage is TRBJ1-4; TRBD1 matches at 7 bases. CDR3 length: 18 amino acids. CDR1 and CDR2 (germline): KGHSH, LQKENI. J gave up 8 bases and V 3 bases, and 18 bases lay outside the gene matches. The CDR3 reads CASSPIDRDARPQEKLFF. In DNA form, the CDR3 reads TGTGCCAGCTCACCGATAGACAGGGACGCCCGACCTCAAGAAAAACTGTTTTTT.

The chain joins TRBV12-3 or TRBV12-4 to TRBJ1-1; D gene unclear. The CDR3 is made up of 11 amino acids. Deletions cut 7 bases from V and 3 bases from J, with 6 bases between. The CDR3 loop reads CASNTDTEAFF. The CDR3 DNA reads TGTGCCAGCAACACCGACACTGAAGCTTTCTTT.

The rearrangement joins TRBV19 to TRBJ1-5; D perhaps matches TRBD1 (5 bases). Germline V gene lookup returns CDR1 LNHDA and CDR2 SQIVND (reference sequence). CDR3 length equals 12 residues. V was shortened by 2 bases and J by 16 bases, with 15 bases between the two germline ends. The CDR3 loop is CASSIPLGRTHF. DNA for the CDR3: TGTGCCAGTAGTATACCCCTAGGACGGACACATTTT.

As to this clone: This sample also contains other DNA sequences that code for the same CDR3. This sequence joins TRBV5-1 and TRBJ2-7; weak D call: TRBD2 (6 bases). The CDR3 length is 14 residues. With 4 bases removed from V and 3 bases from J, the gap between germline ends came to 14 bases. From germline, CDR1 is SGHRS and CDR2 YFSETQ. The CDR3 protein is CASSPDGGGYEQYF. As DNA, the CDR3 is TGCGCCAGCAGCCCGGATGGGGGAGGCTACGAGCAGTACTTC.

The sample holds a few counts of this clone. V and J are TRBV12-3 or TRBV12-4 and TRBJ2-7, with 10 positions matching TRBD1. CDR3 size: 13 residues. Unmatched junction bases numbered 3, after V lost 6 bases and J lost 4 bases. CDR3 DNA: TGTGCCAGCAGAGGACAGGGGGTGTACGAGCAGTACTTC. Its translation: CASRGQGVYEQYF.

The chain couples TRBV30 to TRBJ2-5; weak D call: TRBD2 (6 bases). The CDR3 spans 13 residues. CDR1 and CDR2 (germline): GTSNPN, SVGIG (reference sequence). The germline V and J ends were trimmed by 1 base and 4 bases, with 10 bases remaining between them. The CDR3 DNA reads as TGTGCCTGGAGTGGGACTACCCCAGAGACCCAGTACTTC. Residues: CAWSGTTPETQYF.

In DNA form, the CDR3 reads TGTGCCAGCAGCGCCCAGGGTAGTCGGGAAAAACTGTTTTTT. Amino acids: CASSAQGSREKLFF. The chain has TRBV11-3 and TRBJ1-4, with D possibly TRBD1 on 5 matching bases. The germline CDR1 and CDR2 sequences are SGHNT and YENEEA. The V gene lost 5 bases and the J gene lost 8 bases, with 15 bases spanning the gap. The CDR3 spans 14 residues.

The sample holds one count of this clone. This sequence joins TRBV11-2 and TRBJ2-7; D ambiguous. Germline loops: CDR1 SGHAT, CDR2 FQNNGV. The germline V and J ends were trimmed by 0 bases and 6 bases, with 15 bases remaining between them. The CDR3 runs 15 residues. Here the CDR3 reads CASSLDPTLGPEQYF. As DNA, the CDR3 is TGTGCCAGCAGCTTAGACCCGACGCTAGGCCCCGAGCAGTACTTC.